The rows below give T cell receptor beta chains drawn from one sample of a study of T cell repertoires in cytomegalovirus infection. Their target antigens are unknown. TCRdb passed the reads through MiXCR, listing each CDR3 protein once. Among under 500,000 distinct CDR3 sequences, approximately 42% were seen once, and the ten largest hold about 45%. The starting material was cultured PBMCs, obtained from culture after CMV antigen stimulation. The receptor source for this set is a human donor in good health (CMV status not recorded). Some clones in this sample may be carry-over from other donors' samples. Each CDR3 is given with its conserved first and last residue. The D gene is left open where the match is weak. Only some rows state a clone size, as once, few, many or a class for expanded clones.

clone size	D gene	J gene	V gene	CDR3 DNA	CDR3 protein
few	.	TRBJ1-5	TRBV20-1	TGCAGTGCGAACAGGAATAGCAATCAGCCCCAGCATTTT	CSANRNSNQPQHF
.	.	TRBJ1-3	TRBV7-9	TGTGCCAGCAGCGGGAAGACAGACCTCTCTGGAAACACCATATATTTT	CASSGKTDLSGNTIYF
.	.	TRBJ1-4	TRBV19	TGTGCCAGTACCCTCCCGGGGACTCACCCCGACAGTGAAAAACTGTTTTTT	CASTLPGTHPDSEKLFF
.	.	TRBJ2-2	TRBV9	TGTGCCAGCAGCGTAGGTAGACTGAACACCGGGGAGCTGTTTTTT	CASSVGRLNTGELFF
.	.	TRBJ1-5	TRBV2	TGTGCCAGCAGTGAAGAGGGGGGGCGGAATCAGCCCCAGCATTTT	CASSEEGGRNQPQHF
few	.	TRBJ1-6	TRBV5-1	TGCGCCAGCAGCGCGGACTCCTATAATTCACCCCTCCACTTT	CASSADSYNSPLHF
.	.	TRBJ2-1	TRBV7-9	TGTGCCAGCAGCTTAGTGGGCGCTGGGTTCTTC	CASSLVGAGFF
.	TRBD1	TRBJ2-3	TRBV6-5	TGTGCCAGCAGTTCCGGGACAGGGGTAGATACGCAGTATTTT	CASSSGTGVDTQYF
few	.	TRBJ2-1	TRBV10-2	TGCGCCAGCAGCCTTATCTTGGGTGAGCAGTTCTTC	CASSLILGEQFF
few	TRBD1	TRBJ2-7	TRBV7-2	TGTGCCAGCAGCTCCCTAGACAGGGGGTTGACCTACGAGCAGTACTTC	CASSSLDRGLTYEQYF
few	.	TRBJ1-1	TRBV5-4	TGTGCCAGCGGCCGGGGGGCGAACATGAACACTGAAGCTTTCTTT	CASGRGANMNTEAFF
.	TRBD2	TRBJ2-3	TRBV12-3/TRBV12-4	TGTGCCAGCAGTTTAGTTAGCGGGGGGATCACAGATACGCAGTATTTT	CASSLVSGGITDTQYF
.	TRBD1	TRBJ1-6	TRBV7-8	TGTGCCAGCAGCTTAGCCTCTCAGGACAGGGGTGATTCACCCCTCCACTTT	CASSLASQDRGDSPLHF
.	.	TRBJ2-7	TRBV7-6	TGTGCCAGCAGCCCCCGGACAAGGGGGAGAGAAGAGCAGTACTTC	CASSPRTRGREEQYF
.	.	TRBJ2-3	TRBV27	TGTGCCAGCAGGGCTAGTCACAGTGATACGCAGTATTTT	CASRASHSDTQYF
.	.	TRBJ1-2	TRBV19	TGTGCCAGCTCCCCATTCGGAGCTAACTATGGCTACACCTTC	CASSPFGANYGYTF
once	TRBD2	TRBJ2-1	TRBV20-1	TGCAGTGCTAGAGTCGCGGGGGGGAGTTCCTACAATGAGCAGTTCTTC	CSARVAGGSSYNEQFF
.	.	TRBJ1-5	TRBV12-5	TGTGCTAGTGGTTTTAGGTGTTCGGATCAGCCCCAGCATTTT	CASGFRCSDQPQHF
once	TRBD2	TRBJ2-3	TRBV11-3	TGTGCCCCGAGGGCGGGAGGACCAGATACGCAGTATTTT	CAPRAGGPDTQYF
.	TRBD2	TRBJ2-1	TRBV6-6	TGTGCCAGCAGTTACTCGGGTGGGACTAGCGGGTGGGATGAGCAGTTCTTC	CASSYSGGTSGWDEQFF
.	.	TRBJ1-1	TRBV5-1	TGCGCCAGCAGCTTGGAGGAATCAGACACTGAAGCTTTCTTT	CASSLEESDTEAFF
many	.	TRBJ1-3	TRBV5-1	TGCGCCAGCAGCTTTCTTCCACAGGGACCAAGCTCTGGAAACACCATATATTTT	CASSFLPQGPSSGNTIYF
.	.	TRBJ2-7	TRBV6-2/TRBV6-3	TGTGCCAGCAGTCAACCCTTCCGGGGTTCCTACGAGCAGTACTTC	CASSQPFRGSYEQYF
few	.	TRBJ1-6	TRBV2	TGTGCCAGCATGCCGACTGGACAGCTGAATTCACCCCTCCACTTT	CASMPTGQLNSPLHF
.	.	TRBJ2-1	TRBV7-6	TGTGCCAGCAGCTTATCACTTCTCGGTGAGCAGTTCTTC	CASSLSLLGEQFF
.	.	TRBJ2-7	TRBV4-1	TGCGCCAGCAGCCAAGAGTTCCGGACGCGGCGGAGCTCCTACGAGCAGTACTTC	CASSQEFRTRRSSYEQYF
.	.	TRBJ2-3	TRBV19	TGTGCCAGTAGAAAGGGGGGAGAAACCACAGATACGCAGTATTTT	CASRKGGETTDTQYF
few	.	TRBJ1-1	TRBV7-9	TGTGCCAGCACTTTGGGCATGAACACTGAAGCTTTCTTT	CASTLGMNTEAFF
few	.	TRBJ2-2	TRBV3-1	TGTGCCAGCAGCCAAGGCGGGGCCGGAACCGGGGAGCTGTTTTTT	CASSQGGAGTGELFF
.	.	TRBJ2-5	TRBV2	TGTGCCAGCAAAGCCAACCAAGAGACCCAGTACTTC	CASKANQETQYF
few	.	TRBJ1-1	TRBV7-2	TGTGCCAGCGGCAGGGGTTGGGGGAACACTGAAGCTTTCTTT	CASGRGWGNTEAFF
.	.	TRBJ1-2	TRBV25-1	TGTGCCAGCAGTGGGGACGCTTTGGGCGGCTACACCTTC	CASSGDALGGYTF
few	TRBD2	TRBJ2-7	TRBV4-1	TGCGCCAGCAGCCAAGGATGGGCGGGAGTGTCTCTACCTTACGAGCAGTACTTC	CASSQGWAGVSLPYEQYF
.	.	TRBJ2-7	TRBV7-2	TGTGCCAGCAGCTTAGACCGGAGGGCCTCGAGCGAGCAGTACTTC	CASSLDRRASSEQYF
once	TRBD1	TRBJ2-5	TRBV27	TGTGCCAGCAGCCCCGATTATGAGACCTCCGGGACAGGGGCTCCTTGGGGAGAGACCCAGTACTTC	CASSPDYETSGTGAPWGETQYF
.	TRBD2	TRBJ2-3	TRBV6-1	TGTGCCAGCAGTGAAGCGCTGGGGGGGGGCACAGATACGCAGTATTTT	CASSEALGGGTDTQYF
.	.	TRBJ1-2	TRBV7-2	TGTGCCAGCAGCTCGTGGGACGGCCTCGCCTTC	CASSSWDGLAF